The clone carrying this T cell receptor (beta chain) is a singleton in its sample. Antigen specificity is unknown. The data were produced by immunoSEQ multiplex PCR, yet TCRdb's version contains in-frame clones alone and is incomplete. The sample carries tens of thousands of clones, around 82% recorded once. This sample was included in a study of T cell responses to AZD1222 COVID-19 vaccine. Background on the study: Second-dose timings of about 4 or about 12 weeks were pooled.

Study-wide points: Vaccination with two AZD1222 doses was followed by a rise in Spike-specific TCR breadth and depth. The donors showed a predominance of white British ancestry and of females, with possible underestimation of clonal diversity. Spike was spanned by vaccine-associated CD4 TCRs, with dominance at 160-218 and 743-854.

The sequencing used peripheral blood, collected on day 0 of AZD1222 vaccination. This receptor was taken from an adult in good health.

The CDR3 DNA reads as TGTGCCTGGAGCTCTGGGGATGGCTATGGCTACACCTTC. It specifies CAWSSGDGYGYTF. The chain couples TRBV30 to TRBJ1-2, with D hard to call. V lost 3 bases, J lost 4 bases, and 12 bases lay in between. CDR3 size: 13 residues. Germline values: CDR1 GTSNPN, CDR2 SVGIG (reference sequence). Combining the CDR3 with reference TRBV30 and TRBJ1-2 gives the whole variable domain SQTIHQWPATLVQPVGSPLSLECTVEGTSNPNLYWYRQAAGRGLQLLFYSVGIGQISSEVPQNLSASRPQDRQFILSSKKLLLSDSGFYLCAWSSGDGYGYTFGSGTRLTVV.